This T cell receptor beta chain was identified during a study of Ad26.COV2.S vaccination and SARS-CoV-2 variants. Study details: In the study, Ad26.COV2.S was injected intramuscularly once, or twice 56 days apart.

V was trimmed by 1 base and J by 4 bases, leaving 10 bases between them. CDR1 and CDR2 (germline): MNHEY, SVGEGT. The length of the CDR3 is 14 residues. Indicated treatment: some 19 received Ad26.COV2.S at low or high dose, single or two shots; roughly five received placebo; per-sample allocation not given. On day 63 after the first injection, vaccine and placebo recipients gave samples. The repertoire was sequenced with immunoSEQ multiplex PCR; TCRdb's copy has only in-frame clones and lacks some. The table lists about 380,000 clones, 83% of them singletons, with approximately 7% in the top ten. The sample in question was peripheral blood, obtained in a trial of Ad26.COV2.S vaccine versus placebo. This receptor was taken from a person aged 18-65 years who received the Ad26.COV2.S COVID-19 vaccine or a placebo. The rearrangement uses TRBV6-2 or TRBV6-3 and TRBJ1-2; D not resolved. CDR3 DNA sequence: TGTGCCAGCAGTTACTTGAGAGCTCCCTATGGCTACACCTTC. Its protein product is CASSYLRAPYGYTF.